This T cell receptor (beta chain) is drawn from a study of radiation and T cells in renal cell carcinoma. TCRdb's copy holds only in-frame clones and misses some; the assay was immunoSEQ multiplex PCR. The profile shows about 5,600 clones, around two thirds of them singletons. The sample's treatment: treatment-naive control, cytoreductive nephrectomy. Control tumors came from treatment-naive patients without prior radiation. Overall study results and limits: Intratumoral heterogeneity was not captured in these approximately 0.98 g regions.

As regards this clone: The antigen remains unidentified.

V was pared by 5 bases and J by 0 bases, with 20 bases between. This CDR3 is 18 amino acids long. Germline V gene sequence: CDR1 SGHVS, CDR2 FQNEAQ. The chain carries TRBV7-8 and TRBJ1-3, with D perhaps TRBD1 (5 bases). Sequences were derived from tumor tissue, sampled from a patient whose treatment was nephrectomy without radiotherapy. The sequence was obtained from a human donor with renal cell carcinoma. CDR3 region: CASSRIQIGASSGNTIYF. In DNA form, the CDR3 reads TGTGCCAGCAGCCGGATACAGATTGGGGCGAGCTCTGGAAACACCATATATTTT.